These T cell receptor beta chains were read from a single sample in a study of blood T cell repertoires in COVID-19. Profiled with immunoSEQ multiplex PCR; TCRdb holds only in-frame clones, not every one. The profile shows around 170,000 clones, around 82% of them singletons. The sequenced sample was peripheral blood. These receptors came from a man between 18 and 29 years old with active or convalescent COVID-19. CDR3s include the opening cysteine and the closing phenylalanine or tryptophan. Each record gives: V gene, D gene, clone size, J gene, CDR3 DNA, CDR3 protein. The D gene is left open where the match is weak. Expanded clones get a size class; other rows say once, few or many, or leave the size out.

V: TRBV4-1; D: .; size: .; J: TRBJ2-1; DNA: TGCGCCAGCAGCCACCACACCCCCGCGGACAGCTCCTACAATGAGCAGTTCTTC; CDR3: CASSHHTPADSSYNEQFF
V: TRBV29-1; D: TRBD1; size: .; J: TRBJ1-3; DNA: TGCAGCGTGACAGGGTTTGGAAACACCATATATTTT; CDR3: CSVTGFGNTIYF
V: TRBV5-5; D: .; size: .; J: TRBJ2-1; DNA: TGTGCCAGCAGCTTCGATTGGGGGGAACTCAATGAGCAGTTCTTC; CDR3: CASSFDWGELNEQFF
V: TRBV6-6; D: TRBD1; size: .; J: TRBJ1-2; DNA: TGTGCCAGCAGTCAGGGGACAGGGCGGAACTATGGCTACACCTTC; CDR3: CASSQGTGRNYGYTF
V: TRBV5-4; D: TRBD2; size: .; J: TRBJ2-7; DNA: TGTGCCAGCAGCTATAGCGGGAGATGGTCCTACGAGCAGTACTTC; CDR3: CASSYSGRWSYEQYF
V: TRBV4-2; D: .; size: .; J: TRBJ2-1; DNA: TGTGCCAGCAGCCAAGGAGGGCAGATAAGTTACAATGAGCAGTTCTTC; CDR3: CASSQGGQISYNEQFF
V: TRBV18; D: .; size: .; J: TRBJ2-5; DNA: TGTGCCAGCTCACCAGAATGTTGCGGACAAGAGACCCAGTACTTC; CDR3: CASSPECCGQETQYF
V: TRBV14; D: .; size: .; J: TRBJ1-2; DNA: TGTGCCAGCAGCACACAGGGATATGGCTACACCTTC; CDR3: CASSTQGYGYTF
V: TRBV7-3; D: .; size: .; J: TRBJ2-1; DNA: TGTGCCAGCAGCTCGTACGCCGGCACAATCTCGGCGGGATGGTCGAATGAGCAGTTCTTC; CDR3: CASSSYAGTISAGWSNEQFF
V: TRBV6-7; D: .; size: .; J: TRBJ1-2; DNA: TGTGCCAGCAGTTCGTCGACAGGCCTCTATGGCTACACCTTC; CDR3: CASSSSTGLYGYTF
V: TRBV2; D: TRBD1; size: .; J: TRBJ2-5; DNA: TGTGCCAGCAGTGATCACAGGGGTTCTCAAGAGACCCAGTACTTC; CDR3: CASSDHRGSQETQYF
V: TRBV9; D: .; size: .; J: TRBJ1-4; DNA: TGTGCCAGCAGCACCGGGGATGAGGGTTTGGCTAATGAAAAACTGTTTTTT; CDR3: CASSTGDEGLANEKLFF
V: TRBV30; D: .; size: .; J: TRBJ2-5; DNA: TGTGCCTGGAGTGTTGGGCAGGGAGGAGGTGAGACCCAGTACTTC; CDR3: CAWSVGQGGGETQYF
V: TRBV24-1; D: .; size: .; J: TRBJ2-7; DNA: TGTGCCACCAGTGATCGGAGAGCGGGACAGGATTTGTACGAGCAGTACTTC; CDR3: CATSDRRAGQDLYEQYF
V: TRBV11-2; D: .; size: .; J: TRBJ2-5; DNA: TGTGCCAGCAGCCCACGCACGGGTGTTGAGACCCAGTACTTC; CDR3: CASSPRTGVETQYF
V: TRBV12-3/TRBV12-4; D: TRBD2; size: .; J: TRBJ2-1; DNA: TGTGCCAGCAGCAGCGGGGGAGGCAATGAGCAGTTCTTC; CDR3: CASSSGGGNEQFF
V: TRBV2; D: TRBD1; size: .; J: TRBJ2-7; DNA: TGTGCCAGCAGTGGCACAGGGGCTGGGTACGAGCAGTACTTC; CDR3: CASSGTGAGYEQYF
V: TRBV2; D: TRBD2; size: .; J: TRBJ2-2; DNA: TGTGCCAGCTTTCTAGCGGGGGCCCCCTCCGGGGAGCTGTTTTTT; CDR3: CASFLAGAPSGELFF
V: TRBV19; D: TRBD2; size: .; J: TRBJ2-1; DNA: TGTGCCAGTAGAGGACTAGCGGGAGGGGGTAATGAGCAGTTCTTC; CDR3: CASRGLAGGGNEQFF
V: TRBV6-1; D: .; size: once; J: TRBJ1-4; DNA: TGTGCCAGCAGTGATCCCGGACAACCAGTAAATGAAAAACTGTTTTTT; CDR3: CASSDPGQPVNEKLFF
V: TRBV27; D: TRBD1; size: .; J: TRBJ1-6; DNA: TGTGCCAGCAGTTTTGGGGCTGGGACAGGGATTTATTCACCCCTCCACTTT; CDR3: CASSFGAGTGIYSPLHF
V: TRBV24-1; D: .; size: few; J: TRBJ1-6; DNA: TGTGCCACCAGTGATTTGTTTCGGGGGTCCTATAATTCACCCCTCCACTTT; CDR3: CATSDLFRGSYNSPLHF
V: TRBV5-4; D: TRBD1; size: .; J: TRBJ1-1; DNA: TGTGCCAGCAGCAGAGACAGGGCTTCGAACACTGAAGCTTTCTTT; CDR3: CASSRDRASNTEAFF
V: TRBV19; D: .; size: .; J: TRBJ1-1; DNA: TGTGCCAGTAGCCCCACAGTTATGAACACTGAAGCTTTCTTT; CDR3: CASSPTVMNTEAFF
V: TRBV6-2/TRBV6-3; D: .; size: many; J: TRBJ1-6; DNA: TGTGCCAGCAGTTACCCCGTGACGGGTAATTCACCCCTCCACTTT; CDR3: CASSYPVTGNSPLHF
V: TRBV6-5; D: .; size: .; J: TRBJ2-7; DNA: TGTGCCAGCAGTTATGGGGGGATTCCCTACGAGCAGTACTTC; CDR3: CASSYGGIPYEQYF
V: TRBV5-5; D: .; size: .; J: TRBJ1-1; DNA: TGTGCCAGCAGCTTGACAGGGACGAACACTGAAGCTTTCTTT; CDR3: CASSLTGTNTEAFF
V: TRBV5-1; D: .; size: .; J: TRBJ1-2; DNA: TGCGCCAGCCGGGGGGGTAACTATGGCTACACCTTC; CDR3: CASRGGNYGYTF
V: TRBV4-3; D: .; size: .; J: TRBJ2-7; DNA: TGCGCCAGCAGCCAAGGGGCGGGACAGCATTACGAGCAGTACTTC; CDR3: CASSQGAGQHYEQYF
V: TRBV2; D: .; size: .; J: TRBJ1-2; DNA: TGTGCCAGCAACTCCCCAGACCGGGACACTTATGGCTACACCTTC; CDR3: CASNSPDRDTYGYTF
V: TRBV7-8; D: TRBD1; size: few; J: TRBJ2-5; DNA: TGTGCCAGCAGCTCTACGACAGGGGGCGTGCCAGAGACCCAGTACTTC; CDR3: CASSSTTGGVPETQYF
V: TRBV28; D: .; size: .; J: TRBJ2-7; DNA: TGTGCCAGCGGTGACAGGCCGTCCTACGAGCAGTACTTC; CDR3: CASGDRPSYEQYF
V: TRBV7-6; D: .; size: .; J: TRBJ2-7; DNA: TGTGCCAGCAGCTTAGGTAGCACGAGCTCCTACGAGCAGTACTTC; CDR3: CASSLGSTSSYEQYF
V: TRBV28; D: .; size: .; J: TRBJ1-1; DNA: TGTGCCAGCAGTTCCCTGGGGCGTTTTGATACTGAAGCTTTCTTT; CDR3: CASSSLGRFDTEAFF
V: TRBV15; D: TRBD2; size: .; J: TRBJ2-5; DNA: TGTGCCACCAGCAGAGAGGGTTCGGGGAGGGGATGGGAGACCCAGTACTTC; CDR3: CATSREGSGRGWETQYF
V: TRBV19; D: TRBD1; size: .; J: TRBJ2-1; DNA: TGTGCCAGTAGTTCGGGACAGCTCCTATACAATGAGCAGTTCTTC; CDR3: CASSSGQLLYNEQFF
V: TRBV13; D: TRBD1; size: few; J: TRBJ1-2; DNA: TGTGCCAGCAGCTCCGGGACAGGGGGCGCTTTCTATGGCTACACCTTC; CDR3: CASSSGTGGAFYGYTF
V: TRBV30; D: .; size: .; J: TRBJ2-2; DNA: TGTGCCTGGAGCGCTGGAGACCCCGGGGAGCTGTTTTTT; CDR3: CAWSAGDPGELFF
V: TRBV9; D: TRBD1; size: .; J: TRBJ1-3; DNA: TGTGCCAGCAGCGTACTGGACAGGACAAGCTCTGGAAACACCATATATTTT; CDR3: CASSVLDRTSSGNTIYF
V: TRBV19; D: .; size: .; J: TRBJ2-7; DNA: TGTGCCAGTAGTGCTGCTCTCCGGGTTCCCTACGAGCAGTACTTC; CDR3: CASSAALRVPYEQYF
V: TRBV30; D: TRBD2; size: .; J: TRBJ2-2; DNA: TGTGCCTGGATATCAGCGGGAACCGCGTGGAACACCGGGGAGCTGTTTTTT; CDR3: CAWISAGTAWNTGELFF
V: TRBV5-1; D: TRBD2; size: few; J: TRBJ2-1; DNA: TGCGCCAGCAGCAGAGCGCTAGCGGGAGATAAGGATGAGCAGTTCTTC; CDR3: CASSRALAGDKDEQFF
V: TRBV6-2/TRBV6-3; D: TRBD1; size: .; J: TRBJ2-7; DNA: TGTGCCAGCAGTACAGACAGGGGGCAGTCCTACGAGCAGTACTTC; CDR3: CASSTDRGQSYEQYF
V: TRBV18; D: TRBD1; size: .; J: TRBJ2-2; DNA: TGTGCCAGCTCACCACCGGGGACAGGGTCGGTCGGCACCGGGGAGCTGTTTTTT; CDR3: CASSPPGTGSVGTGELFF
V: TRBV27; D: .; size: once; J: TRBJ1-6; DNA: TGTGCCAGCAGTAAAGACCCTACCCAGAGGTATTCACCCCTCCACTTT; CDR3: CASSKDPTQRYSPLHF
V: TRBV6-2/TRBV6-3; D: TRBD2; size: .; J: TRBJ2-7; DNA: TGTGCCAGCAGCCTGTTGACGGGAGGAGTAGACGAGCAGTACTTC; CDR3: CASSLLTGGVDEQYF
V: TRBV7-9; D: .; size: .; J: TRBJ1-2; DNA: TGTGCCAGCAGAGGGGACACCTCTAACTATGGCTACACCTTC; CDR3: CASRGDTSNYGYTF
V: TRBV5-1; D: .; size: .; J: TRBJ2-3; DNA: TGCGCCAGCAGCTTTGGTAGCGCAAGCACAGATACGCAGTATTTT; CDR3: CASSFGSASTDTQYF
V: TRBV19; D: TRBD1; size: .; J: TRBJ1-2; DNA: TGTGCCAGTAGTACCTCGGGACAGACCTTTGGCTACACCTTC; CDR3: CASSTSGQTFGYTF